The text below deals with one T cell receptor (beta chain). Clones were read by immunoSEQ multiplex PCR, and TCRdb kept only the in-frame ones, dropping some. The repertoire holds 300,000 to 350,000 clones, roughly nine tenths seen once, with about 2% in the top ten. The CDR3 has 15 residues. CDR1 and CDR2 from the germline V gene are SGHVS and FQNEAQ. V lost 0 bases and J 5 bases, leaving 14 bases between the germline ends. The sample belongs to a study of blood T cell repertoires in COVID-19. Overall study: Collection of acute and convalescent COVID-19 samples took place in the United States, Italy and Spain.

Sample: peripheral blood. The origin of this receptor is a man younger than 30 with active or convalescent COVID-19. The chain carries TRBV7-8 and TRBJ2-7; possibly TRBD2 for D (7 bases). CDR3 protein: CASSLAGTLANEQYF. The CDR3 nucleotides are TGTGCCAGCAGCTTAGCGGGGACACTAGCGAACGAGCAGTACTTC.